These 15 T cell receptor beta chains were sequenced from one sample in a study of shared clonotypes between healthy human individuals. Sequencing was performed with immunoSEQ multiplex PCR; in TCRdb, only in-frame clones are kept and a portion is missing. The table records more than 500,000 clones, 95% to 97% of them present only once. Sequences were obtained from naive CD4+ T cells sorted from blood. Subset described: CD45RA+ positively selected. The source is a young woman in good health.

The rearrangement uses TRBV7-3 and TRBJ1-1; D is possibly TRBD1 (5 bases). V was clipped by 4 bases and J by 1 base, with 7 bases between them. The CDR3 contains 13 residues. Germline CDR1 is SGHTA and CDR2 is FQGTGA. The DNA of the CDR3 is TGTGCCAGCAGCTCCGACAGGAACACTGAAGCTTTCTTT. Its translation: CASSSDRNTEAFF.

The chain has TRBV4-1 and TRBJ2-5; D is possibly TRBD1 (5 bases). The germline V and J ends were trimmed by 3 bases and 5 bases, with 13 bases remaining between them. Per the germline V gene, CDR1 is MGHRA and CDR2 is YSYEKL. The CDR3 is made up of 14 amino acids. The DNA for the CDR3 is TGCGCCAGCAGCCAGTCCGGTGGGGCGGAGACCCAGTACTTC. This translates into CASSQSGGAETQYF.

V gene TRBV7-6 combines with J gene TRBJ2-5; possible D gene TRBD2, 6 bases. CDR1 SGHVS and CDR2 FNYEAQ come from the germline V gene. With 6 bases removed from V and 3 bases from J, the gap between germline ends came to 23 bases. CDR3 length: 17 residues. In DNA, the CDR3 is TGTGCCAGCAGTATCATCCTCCGGGGGAAGAGGGAAGAGACCCAGTACTTC. This codes for CASSIILRGKREETQYF.

The V gene is TRBV7-3, the J gene TRBJ2-2, with unresolved D. V shed 1 base and J shed 1 base, with 4 bases lying between them. Germline assignment: CDR1 SGHTA and CDR2 FQGTGA. CDR3 length: 14 amino acids. CDR3 in amino acids: CASSLNRNTGELFF. CDR3 coding DNA: TGTGCCAGCAGCTTAAACAGGAACACCGGGGAGCTGTTTTTT.

V gene TRBV18 combines with J gene TRBJ2-2; 7 positions match TRBD1. Germline V gene sequence: CDR1 KGHSH, CDR2 LQKENI. The junction had 6 bases not matched to a gene; V was cut back by 6 bases and J by 2 bases. The CDR3 totals 15 residues. Here the CDR3 DNA reads TGTGCCAGCTCCCCAACAGGGGCCAACACCGGGGAGCTGTTTTTT. This gives the protein CASSPTGANTGELFF.

CDR3 loop: CATADRAVTGELFF. DNA for the CDR3: TGTGCCACCGCGGACAGGGCGGTCACCGGGGAGCTGTTTTTT. The chain employs TRBV7-9 and TRBJ2-2; 8 positions match TRBD1. CDR1 and CDR2 from the germline V gene are SEHNR and FQNEAQ (reference sequence). The ends lost 10 bases at V and 4 bases at J; junction bases unmatched: 8. This CDR3 is 14 amino acids long.

The J gene is TRBJ2-7, the V gene TRBV28; D gene unclear. Germline V CDR1 and CDR2: MDHEN, SYDVKM. There are 17 residues in the CDR3. V was trimmed by 8 bases and J by 0 bases, leaving 23 bases between them. CDR3 sequence: CASRVYVSPNRSYEQYF. DNA for the CDR3: TGTGCCAGCCGAGTTTATGTAAGCCCTAATCGCTCCTACGAGCAGTACTTC.

The J gene is TRBJ2-1, the V gene TRBV5-1, with a weak D call TRBD2 (6 bases). The V gene lost 4 bases and the J gene lost 9 bases, with 20 bases spanning the gap. The CDR3 extends over 15 amino acids. Germline CDR1 reads SGHRS; CDR2 reads YFSETQ. CDR3 residues: CASSPPRDGGGEQFF. CDR3 bases: TGCGCCAGCAGCCCCCCCAGAGACGGGGGTGGTGAGCAGTTCTTC.

The chain couples TRBV21-1 to TRBJ2-2; the table calls TRBD1, which could not be checked here. TRBV21-1 is an annotated pseudogene. The CDR3 has 12 residues. In DNA form, the CDR3 reads TGTGCCAACCCAGGGTTTCCCGGGGAGCTGTTTTTT. Translation gives CANPGFPGELFF.

The chain joins TRBV2 to TRBJ1-1; D is ambiguous. Trimming shortened V by 4 bases and J by 1 base, and 10 bases separated the two germline ends. CDR1 is SNHLY and CDR2 is FYNNEI in the germline V gene. The CDR3 spans 14 residues. CDR3: CASSVRLTNTEAFF. CDR3 sequence (DNA): TGTGCCAGCAGTGTTCGACTGACGAACACTGAAGCTTTCTTT.

A note on this clone: At one end, the junction sequence differs from germline, possibly due to a read error. The chain joins TRBV7-3 to TRBJ1-1; TRBD1 might be the D (5 bases). The CDR3 runs to 15 residues. The germline V gene encodes CDR1 SGHTA and CDR2 FQGTGA. The DNA for the CDR3 is TGTGCCAGCAGCCTAACAAGGGACTCGGGCACTGAAGCTTTCTTT. Protein product: CASSLTRDSGTEAFF.

This clone was seen only once. The chain employs TRBV4-2 and TRBJ2-7; D is possibly TRBD1 (6 bases). The V gene's germline CDR1 is LGHNA and CDR2 YNFKEQ. V dropped 4 bases and J dropped 0 bases, with 7 bases sitting between them. The CDR3 is 13 amino acids. CDR3 nucleotides: TGTGCCAGCAGCCGACAGGACTCCTACGAGCAGTACTTC. This sequence encodes CASSRQDSYEQYF.

V usage is TRBV7-9 and J usage is TRBJ1-3; tentatively, D is TRBD1 (6 bases). Deletions cut 5 bases from V and 0 bases from J, with 11 bases between. Germline V gene lookup returns CDR1 SEHNR and CDR2 FQNEAQ (reference sequence). The CDR3 extends over 15 amino acids. DNA of the CDR3: TGTGCCAGCAGCACTGGACAGATCTCTGGAAACACCATATATTTT. As protein: CASSTGQISGNTIYF.

V gene TRBV6-1 combines with J gene TRBJ1-4; D ambiguous. CDR3 size: 14 residues. Trimming pared 4 bases from V and 10 bases from J, leaving 16 bases between. Germline CDR1 and CDR2: MNHNS and SASEGT. The DNA of the CDR3 is TGTGCCAGCAGTGGTGCCGGGGATGGGGTAAAACTGTTTTTT. Protein product: CASSGAGDGVKLFF.

CDR3 sequence: CSARADYEQYF. The CDR3 bases are TGCAGTGCTAGGGCTGACTACGAGCAGTACTTC. V is TRBV20-1 and J is TRBJ2-7; no firm D call. Trimming took off 3 bases at V and 3 bases at J, with 6 bases between the two ends. Germline CDR1 DFQATT, CDR2 SNEGSKA (reference sequence). The CDR3 sequence is 11 residues long.